This TCR beta chain was observed in a study of cytomegalovirus exposure and HLA in healthy donors. Study outcomes and limitations: Associated with cytomegalovirus, according to the listing, were 150 to 200 TCR beta chains. Highest at DRB1 and lowest at HLA-C, TCR association rates differed among HLA loci in a later analysis.

The V gene's germline CDR1 is MNHEY and CDR2 SMNVEV (reference sequence). This CDR3 is 14 amino acids long. Trimming stripped 4 bases from V and 6 bases from J, with 12 bases between. Researchers ran the PCR with 60 Vbeta and 13 Jbeta primers. Here immunoSEQ multiplex PCR was the method, and the copy in TCRdb shows in-frame clones only, minus some. Of around 150,000 clones listed, approximately 87% are singletons. Turning to this clone: Its antigen is still unknown.

The source material was PBMCs. This receptor was taken from a man aged 40-50 years in good health and CMV-seronegative. This sequence joins TRBV27 and TRBJ2-2; the D gene is possibly TRBD2 (6 bases). The CDR3 nucleotides read TGTGCCAGCAGTTCGGGACTTTCCCCCGGGGAGCTGTTTTTT. This gives the protein CASSSGLSPGELFF.